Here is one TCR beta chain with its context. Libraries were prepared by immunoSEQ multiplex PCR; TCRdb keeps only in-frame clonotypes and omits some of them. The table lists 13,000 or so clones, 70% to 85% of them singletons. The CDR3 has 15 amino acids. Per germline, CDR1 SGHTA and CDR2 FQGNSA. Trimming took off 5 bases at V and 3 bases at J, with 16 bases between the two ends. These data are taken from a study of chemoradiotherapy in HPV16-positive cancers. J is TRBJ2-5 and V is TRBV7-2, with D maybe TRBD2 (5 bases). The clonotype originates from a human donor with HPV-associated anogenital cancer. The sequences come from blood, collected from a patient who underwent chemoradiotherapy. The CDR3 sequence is CASSTQKTKEETQYF. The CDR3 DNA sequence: TGTGCCAGCAGCACTCAAAAGACTAAAGAAGAGACCCAGTACTTC.